The clone carrying this T cell receptor beta chain was counted many times. The sample belongs to a study of regulatory T cells in long-lasting Graves disease. The overall study: Prior antithyroid drug treatment in newly diagnosed Graves' patients lasted under 3 months.

Through Arm-PCR of CDR3 regions and iRepertoire HTBI primers, TCR beta libraries were built. TCRdb used MiXCR to reprocess the multiplex PCR reads, holding one entry per CDR3 protein. The sample has about 220,000 distinct CDR3 sequences, roughly 19% seen once; the top ten hold 12%. With 5 bases removed from V and 6 bases from J, the gap between germline ends came to 10 bases. CDR1 and CDR2 (germline): DFQATT, SNEGSKA (reference sequence). This CDR3 has 12 residues. Time point: newly diagnosed GD, antithyroid drugs for less than 3 months. The authors made the TCR library using RNA they extracted from PBMCs. The sample was also reused in another study, on T cells in Graves' hyperthyroidism and ophthalmopathy.

This chain connects TRBV20-1 to TRBJ2-2; D is undetermined. The specimen was peripheral blood mononuclear cells (PBMCs), collected at new diagnosis, from a patient treated with antithyroid drugs. This TCR was recovered from a woman aged 25 to 45 with Graves disease. CDR3 DNA: TGCAGTGCTTCCTTGCAACCCGGGGAGCTGTTTTTT. Translation gives CSASLQPGELFF.